This entry concerns a single T cell receptor (beta chain). The CDR3 runs to 18 residues. V lost 2 bases to trimming and J lost 2 bases; unmatched junction nucleotides: 14. 60 Vbeta and 13 Jbeta primers were used in PCR. Generated by immunoSEQ multiplex PCR, the TCRdb table keeps only in-frame clones and is missing some. The sample comprises 130,000 to 150,000 clones, about three quarters of which are singletons, and roughly 3.1% rests with the top ten. The record originates from a study of cytomegalovirus exposure and HLA in healthy donors. The TCR was taken from a man aged 40-49 years in good health and CMV-seropositive. The sequencing input was PBMCs. The rearrangement links TRBV6-7 to TRBJ2-7, with TRBD1 matching over 8 bases. Being an ORF, TRBV6-7 has a function that is uncertain. CDR3 amino acids: CASSYPESGRDRTYEQYF. The CDR3 bases are TGTGCCAGCAGTTACCCCGAGTCGGGCCGGGACAGGACCTACGAGCAGTACTTC.